This T cell receptor (beta chain) comes out of a study of CD8 T cells in Susac syndrome. It was with random hexamers that 0.5 to 1 ug RNA was reverse transcribed. TCR beta CDR3 was amplified by immunoSEQ multiplex PCR. This amplification extended across 54 Vbeta and 13 Jbeta segments. TCRdb re-derived calls from the immunoSEQ multiplex PCR reads in MiXCR, one entry per CDR3 protein. This table has around 230,000 distinct CDR3 sequences, roughly 96% appearing once. Looked up from germline, CDR1 is SGHAT and CDR2 is FQNNGV. Trimming cost V 3 bases and J 0 bases, with 9 bases left between them. This CDR3 comprises 15 residues. The sequenced target, TCR beta, came from blood CD8+ and CD4+ T cells. TEMRA cells were FACS-enriched, unlike CD8+ and CD4+ T cells, which were negatively isolated.

Sequencing input: CD4+ T cells from PBMCs. The clonotype was recovered from a human donor with multiple sclerosis. The V and J genes are TRBV11-2 and TRBJ1-3; D is unclear. The CDR3 protein is CASSFSRFSGNTIYF. The DNA of the CDR3 is TGTGCCAGCAGCTTTAGTCGGTTCTCTGGAAACACCATATATTTT.